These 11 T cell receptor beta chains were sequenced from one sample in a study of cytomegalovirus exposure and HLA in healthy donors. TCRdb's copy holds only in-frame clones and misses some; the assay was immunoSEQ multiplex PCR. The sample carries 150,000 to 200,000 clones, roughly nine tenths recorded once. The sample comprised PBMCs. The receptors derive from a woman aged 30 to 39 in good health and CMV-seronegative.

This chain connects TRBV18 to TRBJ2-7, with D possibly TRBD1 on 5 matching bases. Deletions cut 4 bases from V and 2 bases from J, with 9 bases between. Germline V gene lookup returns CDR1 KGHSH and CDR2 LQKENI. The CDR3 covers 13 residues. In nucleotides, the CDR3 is TGTGCCAGCTCACAGGACACCACCTACGAGCAGTACTTC. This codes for CASSQDTTYEQYF.

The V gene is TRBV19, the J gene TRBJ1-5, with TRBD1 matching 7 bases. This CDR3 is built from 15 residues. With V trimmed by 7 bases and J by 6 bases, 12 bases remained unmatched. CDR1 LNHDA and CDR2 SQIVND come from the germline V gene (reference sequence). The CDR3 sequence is CASTVQGLVGQPQHF. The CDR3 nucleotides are TGTGCCAGTACCGTACAGGGGTTGGTAGGTCAGCCCCAGCATTTT. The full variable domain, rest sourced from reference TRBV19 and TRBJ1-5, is DGGITQSPKYLFRKEGQNVTLSCEQNLNHDAMYWYRQDPGQGLRLIYYSQIVNDFQKGDIAEGYSVSREKKESFPLTVTSAQKNPTAFYLCASTVQGLVGQPQHFGDGTRLSIL.

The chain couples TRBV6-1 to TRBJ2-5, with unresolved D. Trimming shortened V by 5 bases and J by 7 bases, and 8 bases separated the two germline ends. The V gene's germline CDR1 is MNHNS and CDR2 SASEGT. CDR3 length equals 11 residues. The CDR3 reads CASSYTGTQYF. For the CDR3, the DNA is TGTGCCAGCAGTTATACGGGGACCCAGTACTTC.

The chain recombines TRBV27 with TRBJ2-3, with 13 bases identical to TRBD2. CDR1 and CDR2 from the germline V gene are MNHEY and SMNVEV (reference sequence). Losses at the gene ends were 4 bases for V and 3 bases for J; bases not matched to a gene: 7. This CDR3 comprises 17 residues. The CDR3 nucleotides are TGTGCCAGCAGTTCCAAGACTAGCGGGAGGTCAACAGATACGCAGTATTTT. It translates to CASSSKTSGRSTDTQYF.

CDR3 region: CASSQGEGPPYNEQFF. CDR3 nucleotide sequence: TGTGCCAGCAGCCAAGGGGAGGGCCCCCCCTACAATGAGCAGTTCTTC. The chain joins TRBV14 to TRBJ2-1; 7 nucleotides match TRBD2. Germline CDR1 and CDR2: SGHDN and FVKESK. V was clipped by 1 base and J by 2 bases; unmatched bases: 5. The CDR3 runs to 16 residues.

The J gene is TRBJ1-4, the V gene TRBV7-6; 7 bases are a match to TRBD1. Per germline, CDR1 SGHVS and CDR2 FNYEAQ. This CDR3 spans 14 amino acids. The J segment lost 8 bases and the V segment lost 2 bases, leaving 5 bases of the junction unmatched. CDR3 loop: CASSLTGDGEKLFF. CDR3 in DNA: TGTGCCAGCAGCTTAACAGGGGACGGAGAAAAACTGTTTTTT.

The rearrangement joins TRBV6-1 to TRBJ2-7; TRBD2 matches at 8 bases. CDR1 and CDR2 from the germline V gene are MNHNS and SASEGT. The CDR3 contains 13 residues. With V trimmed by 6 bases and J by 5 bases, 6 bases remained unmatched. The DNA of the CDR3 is TGTGCCAGCAGGCCGGGAGGGTCCCACGAGCAGTACTTC. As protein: CASRPGGSHEQYF.

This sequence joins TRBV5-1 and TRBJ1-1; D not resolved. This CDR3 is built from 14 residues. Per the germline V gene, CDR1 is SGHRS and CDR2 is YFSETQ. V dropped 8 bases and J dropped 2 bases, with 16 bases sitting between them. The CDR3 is CASARITPNTEAFF. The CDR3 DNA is TGCGCCAGTGCCAGGATCACACCTAACACTGAAGCTTTCTTT.

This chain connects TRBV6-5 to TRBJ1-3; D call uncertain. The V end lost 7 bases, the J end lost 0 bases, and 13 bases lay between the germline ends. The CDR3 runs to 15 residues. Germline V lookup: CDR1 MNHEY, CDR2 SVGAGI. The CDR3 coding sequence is TGTGCCAGCACCCAGGACCCAGACTCTGGAAACACCATATATTTT. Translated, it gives CASTQDPDSGNTIYF.

CDR3 coding DNA: TGTGCCAGTAGTGACAGGGGGCGAAACACTGAAGCTTTCTTT. Translated, it gives CASSDRGRNTEAFF. The chain joins TRBV19 to TRBJ1-1, with 10 bases identical to TRBD1. The ends lost 5 bases at V and 2 bases at J; junction bases unmatched: 2. The CDR3 sequence is 14 residues long. From germline, CDR1 is LNHDA and CDR2 SQIVND (reference sequence).

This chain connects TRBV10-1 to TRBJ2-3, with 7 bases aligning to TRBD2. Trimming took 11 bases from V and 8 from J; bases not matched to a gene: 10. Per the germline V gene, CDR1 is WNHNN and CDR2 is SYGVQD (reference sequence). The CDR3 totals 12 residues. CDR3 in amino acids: CAGPLKRGTQYF. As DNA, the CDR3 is TGCGCCGGACCTCTCAAGCGGGGTACGCAGTATTTT.